A single T cell receptor (beta chain) is shown here with its context. The source of the sample is a study of identifying expanded T cells in peripheral blood. Sequenced by immunoSEQ multiplex PCR; TCRdb stores in-frame clones only, minus some. The profile covers about 110,000 clones, with 88% appearing a single time and around 8.2% taken by the ten largest. Germline loops: CDR1 MNHNS, CDR2 SASEGT. The CDR3 has 15 amino acids. V was clipped by 1 base and J by 0 bases, with 7 bases between them. The chain couples TRBV6-1 to TRBJ1-3; D not certain. Sequences were obtained from blood. This TCR came from a person aged 18 to 75 in good health. As DNA, the CDR3 is TGTGCCAGCAGTGAAGTCAGCCTCTCTGGAAACACCATATATTTT. This encodes CASSEVSLSGNTIYF.